This TCR beta chain originates from a study of cytomegalovirus exposure and HLA in healthy donors. Study-level results: The authors excluded some V segments, including TRBV6-2 and TRBV6-3, as indistinguishable.

The CDR3 is made up of 19 amino acids. From germline, CDR1 is WSHSY and CDR2 SAAADI. With V trimmed by 6 bases and J by 0 bases, 8 bases remained unmatched. The PCR used 60 Vbeta and 13 Jbeta primers. Measured with immunoSEQ multiplex PCR; TCRdb has only the in-frame clones, and not every one. Among some 98,000 clones listed, about 81% were seen once. This clone has just one count. Its antigen is not identified. The genes are TRBV10-2 and TRBJ2-2; the match to TRBD2 covers 15 bases. Material: PBMCs. This sequence originates from a man aged 35 to 55 in good health and CMV-seronegative. DNA of the CDR3: TGCGCCAGCAGGGGTCGGACTAGCGGGGGGGTGTCGAACACCGGGGAGCTGTTTTTT. Protein product: CASRGRTSGGVSNTGELFF.